Sequencing of this T cell receptor beta chain was carried out in a study of T-cell reconstitution after alpha-beta-depleted transplantation in children. Unique molecular identifiers were used in preparing the TCRbeta library. TCRdb re-derived calls from the PCR reads in MiXCR, one entry per CDR3 protein. Among over 200,000 distinct CDR3 sequences listed, around a sixth were seen once. Germline loops: CDR1 LGHDT, CDR2 YNNKEL (reference sequence). The CDR3 spans 15 residues. V lost 4 bases and J lost 4, with 16 bases in between. This clonotype was found a few times. What it recognizes is unknown. Study-level findings and limits: Several hundred expanded graft clones reportedly gave rise to the alpha-beta T cells present about two months after transplant. One year post-transplant, T-cell counts and diversity were largely derived from T cells produced anew.

This clonotype was sampled from a male patient aged 2-15 years who had a stem cell transplant for acute lymphoblastic leukemia, so the T cells may come from the graft donor. The chain recombines TRBV3-1 with TRBJ1-2; the D is unclear. The sequenced sample was PBMCs, mostly from graft donor cells, obtained 360 days after TCRalphabeta/CD19-depleted stem cell transplant. CDR3: CASSPPVRGGYGYTF. The CDR3 bases are TGTGCCAGCAGCCCCCCCGTTCGGGGAGGCTATGGCTACACCTTC.